This T cell receptor beta chain was recorded in a study of OX40 agonist ivuxolimab in advanced cancers. Study context: Ivuxolimab is an agonistic anti-OX40 (CD134) antibody, and patients were treated with it. Those enrolled were about 82% male, with a mean age of roughly 60 years and ages from roughly 23 to 80. Study-level findings and limits: Among patients with partial responses at 0.1-3.0 mg/kg, clonal expansion was among the lowest.

Individuals having autoimmune disease history or systemic immunosuppression were not enrolled. Note on this clone: What it binds is unknown.

Libraries were prepared by immunoSEQ multiplex PCR; TCRdb keeps only in-frame clonotypes and omits some of them. The data hold about 46,000 clones, with roughly 90% observed a single time. The germline V gene encodes CDR1 LNHDA and CDR2 SQIVND (reference sequence). The CDR3 contains 13 residues. V lost 5 bases and J 3 bases, leaving 10 bases between the germline ends. This chain links TRBV19 with TRBJ1-1; the D gene is possibly TRBD1 (5 bases). Source: CD4+ or CD8+ T cells sorted from blood, taken in a trial of the OX40 agonist ivuxolimab. This receptor was taken from an adult with an advanced solid tumor such as melanoma, head and neck, liver or kidney cancer. The chain's CDR3 is CASSGGSYTEAFF. In DNA, the CDR3 is TGTGCCAGTAGTGGGGGGTCTTACACTGAAGCTTTCTTT.